These 16 T cell receptor beta chains share one sample of origin, sequenced in a study of early T cells in non-severe SARS-CoV-2 infection. Via MiXCR, TCRdb re-called the 5' RACE reads, giving one row per CDR3 protein. The data show more than 80,000 distinct CDR3 sequences, with approximately 9.9% seen just once and approximately 5.4% held by the top ten. Specimen: whole blood. These receptor sequences come from an adult who was a healthcare worker with PCR-confirmed SARS-CoV-2 infection or an uninfected control (not recorded which).

This clonotype has just a few counts. The chain uses TRBV7-2 and TRBJ2-7, with D possibly being TRBD2 (7 bases). Trimming stripped 3 bases from V and 4 bases from J, with 10 bases between. Germline CDR1 reads SGHTA; CDR2 reads FQGNSA. The CDR3 length is 13 residues. The CDR3 here is CASSFGGPYEQYF. The CDR3 DNA reads TGTGCCAGCAGCTTCGGGGGGCCATACGAGCAGTACTTC.

In this sample, this clonotype turned up many times. This rearrangement joins TRBV4-1 to TRBJ2-3; D gene uncertain. Germline V lookup: CDR1 MGHRA, CDR2 YSYEKL. V dropped 5 bases and J dropped 1 base, with 19 bases sitting between them. The CDR3 length is 17 residues. The CDR3 spells CASSNRPALGRTDTQYF. CDR3 sequence (DNA): TGCGCCAGCAGCAATCGCCCCGCTTTGGGCCGCACAGATACGCAGTATTTT.

In its sample, this clonotype was seen many times. The CDR3 DNA is TGTGCCAGCAGCTTAGCTTGGGGGCAGGGGACTGAAGCTTTCTTT. Translated: CASSLAWGQGTEAFF. The chain recombines TRBV7-2 with TRBJ1-1; weak D call: TRBD1 (6 bases). V lost 0 bases to trimming and J lost 5 bases, with 13 bases between them. The V gene's germline CDR1 is SGHTA and CDR2 FQGNSA. This CDR3 comprises 15 residues.

The chain combines TRBV9 with TRBJ2-5; TRBD2 matches 11 bases. J was trimmed by 4 bases and V by 2 bases; bases with no gene match: 4. Germline-derived CDR1 and CDR2 are SGDLS and YYNGEE. The CDR3 is 15 residues long. The CDR3 region is CASSVSGLAGETQYF. The CDR3 DNA reads TGTGCCAGCAGCGTGTCTGGACTAGCGGGAGAGACCCAGTACTTC.

This clonotype was counted at least ten times. At one of its ends the junction is not consistent with the germline gene, which may arise from a read error. The chain recombines TRBV5-1 with TRBJ2-3; unclear D gene. This CDR3 has 12 residues. CDR1 and CDR2 from the germline V gene are SGHRS and YFSETQ. CDR3 sequence reads: CASSLVTDTQYF. Written as DNA, the CDR3 is TGTGCCAGCAGCTTGGTAACAGATACGCAGTATTTT.

This clonotype was detected ten times or more. The rearrangement joins TRBV29-1 to TRBJ2-3; D unresolved. The CDR3 loop spans 13 amino acids. Trimming removed 4 bases from V and 2 bases from J, with 10 bases in between. Germline assignment: CDR1 SQVTM and CDR2 ANQGSEA. The CDR3 DNA follows: TGCAGCGTTGCGGTGTCTTACACAGATACGCAGTATTTT. Its protein product is CSVAVSYTDTQYF.

This chain links TRBV3-1 with TRBJ2-1; the match to TRBD2 covers 12 bases. J was trimmed by 14 bases and V by 1 base; bases with no gene match: 6. There are 14 residues in the CDR3. The V gene's germline CDR1 is LGHDT and CDR2 YNNKEL (reference sequence). This CDR3 is CASSQVGLAGYEFF. CDR3 DNA: TGTGCCAGCAGCCAAGTGGGACTAGCGGGTTACGAGTTCTTC.

The rearrangement uses TRBV18 and TRBJ2-7; 9 positions match TRBD1. CDR3 length equals 15 residues. Germline values: CDR1 KGHSH, CDR2 LQKENI. The ends lost 3 bases at V and 3 bases at J; junction bases unmatched: 6. In nucleotides, the CDR3 is TGTGCCAGCTCACCCGCGGACAGGGGTGGCTACGAGCAGTACTTC. It translates to CASSPADRGGYEQYF.

This clonotype has at least ten counts. The chain recombines TRBV20-1 with TRBJ2-3; TRBD2 matches at 8 bases. The CDR3 contains 15 residues. Germline values: CDR1 DFQATT, CDR2 SNEGSKA (reference sequence). J lost 5 bases, V lost 0 bases, and 7 bases had no gene match. The CDR3 here is CSARDPAGEGDTQYF. The CDR3 coding sequence is TGCAGTGCTAGAGATCCAGCGGGAGAGGGAGATACGCAGTATTTT.

This clonotype was seen ten or more times. The chain couples TRBV7-3 to TRBJ2-1; 8 bases match TRBD2. The junction had 10 bases not matched to a gene; V was cut back by 6 bases and J by 6 bases. The CDR3 consists of 15 residues. The germline V gene encodes CDR1 SGHTA and CDR2 FQGTGA. The CDR3 sequence is CASSYSTGGSNEQFF. Here the CDR3 DNA reads TGTGCCAGCAGTTACTCGACGGGAGGGAGCAATGAGCAGTTCTTC.

This clonotype showed up just a few times. The CDR3 coding sequence is TGTGCCAGCAGTTCCACTCTCGGGAGGGCCACTGATACGCAGTATTTT. The encoded protein is CASSSTLGRATDTQYF. V usage is TRBV28 and J usage is TRBJ2-3; 8 nucleotides match TRBD2. Germline CDR1 MDHEN, CDR2 SYDVKM. J lost 6 bases, V lost 4 bases, and 12 bases had no gene match. This CDR3 contains 16 residues.

This clonotype was found a few times. V usage is TRBV5-5 and J usage is TRBJ2-1; D is tentatively TRBD1 or TRBD2 (5 bases each). This CDR3 spans 14 amino acids. CDR1 and CDR2 from the germline V gene are SGHKS and YYEKEE (reference sequence). V lost 7 bases and J lost 4, with 15 bases in between. The DNA for the CDR3 is TGTGCCAGCCAGTACGTGGGGGTATACAATGAGCAGTTCTTC. Residues: CASQYVGVYNEQFF.

This clonotype has just a few counts. The J gene is TRBJ2-5, the V gene TRBV20-1, with 11 bases aligning to TRBD1. CDR3 length: 14 residues. CDR1 and CDR2 (germline): DFQATT, SNEGSKA (reference sequence). Losses at the gene ends were 6 bases for V and 7 bases for J; bases not matched to a gene: 10. As DNA, the CDR3 is TGCAGTGCGCGGACAGGGGGCGCCGGGGTGACCCAGTACTTC. Translating gives CSARTGGAGVTQYF.

This clonotype was recorded at least ten times. The chain has TRBV7-6 and TRBJ2-1, with 8 bases aligning to TRBD2. CDR1 is SGHVS, CDR2 FNYEAQ, per germline. The CDR3 loop spans 15 amino acids. The V and J ends lost 1 base and 9 bases, in that order; junction bases with no gene match: 8. The CDR3 nucleotides read TGTGCCAGCAGCTTAGAGGGACTAGAAGTGGGTGAGCAGTTCTTC. This encodes CASSLEGLEVGEQFF.

This clonotype was observed at least ten times. This chain joins TRBV3-1 and TRBJ1-2; D gene ambiguous. This CDR3 is 14 amino acids long. The germline V and J ends were trimmed by 2 bases and 0 bases, with 7 bases remaining between them. CDR1 and CDR2 from the germline V gene are LGHDT and YNNKEL (reference sequence). CDR3 DNA: TGTGCCAGCAGCCAAAAGGCCTCTAACTATGGCTACACCTTC. This codes for CASSQKASNYGYTF.

The chain employs TRBV4-1 and TRBJ2-3, with 9 bases aligning to TRBD2. Germline V CDR1 and CDR2: MGHRA, YSYEKL. The CDR3 runs to 16 residues. V was pared by 2 bases and J by 4 bases, with 7 bases of the junction left unmatched. CDR3 DNA sequence: TGCGCCAGCAGCCAAAATTTGGCGGGGGGGCCAGATACGCAGTATTTT. This gives the protein CASSQNLAGGPDTQYF.